These T cell receptor beta chains were read from a single sample in a study of OX40 agonist ivuxolimab in advanced cancers. Some clones are missing from TCRdb's copy, which holds only in-frame ones; the method was immunoSEQ multiplex PCR. The sample has roughly 65,000 clones; roughly 80% are singletons. The sequenced sample was CD4+ or CD8+ T cells sorted from blood, obtained in a trial of the OX40 agonist ivuxolimab. The source is an adult with an advanced solid tumor such as melanoma, head and neck, liver or kidney cancer. The CDR3 runs from the conserved cysteine through the conserved F or W. A D gene is named only where the DNA matches it firmly. The size field is filled for only some rows; it gives once, few, many or a size class.

J,size,V,D,DNA,CDR3
TRBJ2-7,few,TRBV6-4,-,TGTGCCAGCAGTGAGGGCGCGGGAAGAGTGCAGTACTTC,CASSEGAGRVQYF
TRBJ1-1,-,TRBV29-1,TRBD1,TGCAGCGTTAACAGGGGCGAGGGCACTGAAGCTTTCTTT,CSVNRGEGTEAFF
TRBJ1-5,few,TRBV19,-,TGTGCCAGTACCCCACCTGGACATCGCAATCAGCCCCAGCATTTT,CASTPPGHRNQPQHF
TRBJ2-3,-,TRBV25-1,TRBD2,TGTGCCAGCACCTTTAGCGGGGGCACAGATACGCAGTATTTT,CASTFSGGTDTQYF
TRBJ2-3,-,TRBV6-1,-,TGTGCCAGCACTTTCTCAGGGATCGCAGATACGCAGTATTTT,CASTFSGIADTQYF
TRBJ2-5,-,TRBV29-1,TRBD1,TGCAGCGTTTCCGGACAGGGATGGGTGACCCAGTACTTC,CSVSGQGWVTQYF
TRBJ2-1,-,TRBV7-2,-,TGTGCCAGCAGCTTTAGCGGACGGTATGAGCAGTTCTTC,CASSFSGRYEQFF
TRBJ2-7,-,TRBV15,-,TGTGCCACCAGCAGAGATCGGGGGGCGAACTACGAGCAGTACTTC,CATSRDRGANYEQYF
TRBJ2-5,few,TRBV27,-,TGTGCCAGCAGTTTAAGCGGTTTTGGAGAGACCCAGTACTTC,CASSLSGFGETQYF
TRBJ2-1,-,TRBV25-1,TRBD1,TGTGCCAGCAGTTCGCACAGGGGTAGCAATGAGCAGTTCTTC,CASSSHRGSNEQFF
TRBJ2-2,once,TRBV7-9,TRBD2,TGTGCCAGCAGGGGTACGTCCGGGACTAGCGGAGGCACCGGGGAGCTGTTTTTT,CASRGTSGTSGGTGELFF
TRBJ2-3,-,TRBV11-3,-,TGTGCCAGCAGCTTGGGGGGATACGCAGATACGCAGTATTTT,CASSLGGYADTQYF
TRBJ2-2,-,TRBV5-1,TRBD1,TGCGCCAGCAGCCCTCGGACAGGGGGAAACACCGGGGAGCTGTTTTTT,CASSPRTGGNTGELFF
TRBJ2-3,-,TRBV7-9,-,TGTGCCAGTAGCTTAAGACTGGGGGGAGAGGCAGATACGCAGTATTTT,CASSLRLGGEADTQYF
TRBJ1-1,once,TRBV7-9,TRBD1,TGTGCCAGCAGTAGAGTTCAGACAGGGACCAACACTGAAGCTTTCTTT,CASSRVQTGTNTEAFF
TRBJ2-3,few,TRBV5-1,TRBD1,TGCGCCAGCAGCTGGCCCCCCACAGGGGGCGGCACAGATACGCAGTATTTT,CASSWPPTGGGTDTQYF
TRBJ2-7,-,TRBV11-3,-,TGTGCCAGCAGCCCCCCGCGGGGCGAGCAGTACTTC,CASSPPRGEQYF
TRBJ2-3,once,TRBV6-4,-,TGTGCCAGCAGTATACAGGGTTACACAGATACGCAGTATTTT,CASSIQGYTDTQYF
TRBJ2-5,-,TRBV5-4,-,TGTGCCAGCAGCCGGTTCCAAGAGACCCAGTACTTC,CASSRFQETQYF
TRBJ2-2,-,TRBV5-1,TRBD1,TGCGCCAGCAGCTCGCTCCCCGGGACAGGGGGCCACACCGGGGAGCTGTTTTTT,CASSSLPGTGGHTGELFF